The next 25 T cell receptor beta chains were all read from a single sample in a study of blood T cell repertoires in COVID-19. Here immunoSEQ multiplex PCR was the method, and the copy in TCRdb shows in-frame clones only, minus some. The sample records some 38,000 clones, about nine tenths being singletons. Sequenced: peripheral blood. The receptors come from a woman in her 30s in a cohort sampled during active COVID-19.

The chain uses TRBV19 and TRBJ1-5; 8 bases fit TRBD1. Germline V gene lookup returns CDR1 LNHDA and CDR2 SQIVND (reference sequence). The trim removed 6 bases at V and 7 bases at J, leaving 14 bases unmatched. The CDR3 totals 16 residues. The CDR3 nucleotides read TGTGCCAGTAGCTCCCTCACAAGACAGGGGCAGCAGCCCCAGCATTTT. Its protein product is CASSSLTRQGQQPQHF.

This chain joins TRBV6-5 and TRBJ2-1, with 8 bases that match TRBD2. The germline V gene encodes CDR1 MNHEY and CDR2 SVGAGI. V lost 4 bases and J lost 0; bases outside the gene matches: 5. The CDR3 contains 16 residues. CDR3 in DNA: TGTGCCAGCAGTTTTACTAGCGGAGGCTCCTACAATGAGCAGTTCTTC. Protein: CASSFTSGGSYNEQFF.

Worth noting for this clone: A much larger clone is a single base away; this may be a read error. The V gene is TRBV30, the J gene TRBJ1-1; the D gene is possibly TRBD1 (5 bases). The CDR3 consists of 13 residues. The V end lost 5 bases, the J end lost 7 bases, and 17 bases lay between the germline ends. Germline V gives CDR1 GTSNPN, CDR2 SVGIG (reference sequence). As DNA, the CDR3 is TGTGCCTGGTCCCGGAGGGGTAATGGTGAAGCTTTCTTT. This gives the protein CAWSRRGNGEAFF.

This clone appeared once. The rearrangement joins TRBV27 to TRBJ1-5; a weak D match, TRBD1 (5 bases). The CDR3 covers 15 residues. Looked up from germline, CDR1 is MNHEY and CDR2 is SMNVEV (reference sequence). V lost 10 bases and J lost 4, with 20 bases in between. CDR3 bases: TGTGCCACCACCCCAGAAGGGGATTGGAATCAGCCCCAGCATTTT. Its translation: CATTPEGDWNQPQHF.

DNA for the CDR3: TGTGCCAGCAGAGGGGGACAGGGGATTAACTATGGCTACACCTTC. Amino acids: CASRGGQGINYGYTF. This chain joins TRBV7-9 and TRBJ1-2, with 10 bases identical to TRBD1. CDR3 length: 15 amino acids. The junction had 5 bases not matched to a gene; V was cut back by 6 bases and J by 1 base. Germline V CDR1 and CDR2: SEHNR, FQNEAQ (reference sequence).

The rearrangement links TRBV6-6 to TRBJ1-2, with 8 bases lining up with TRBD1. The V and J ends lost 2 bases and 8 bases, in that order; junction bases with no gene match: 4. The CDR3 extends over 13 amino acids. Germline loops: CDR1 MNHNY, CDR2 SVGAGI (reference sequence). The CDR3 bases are TGTGCCAGCAGTTACCAGGGGGCGGAGGGCTACACCTTC. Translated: CASSYQGAEGYTF.

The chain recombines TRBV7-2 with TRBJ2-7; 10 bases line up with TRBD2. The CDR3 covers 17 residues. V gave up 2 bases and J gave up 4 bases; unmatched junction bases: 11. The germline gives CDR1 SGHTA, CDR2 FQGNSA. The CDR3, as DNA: TGTGCCAGCAGCTTACCCGCGACTAGCGGGCGACCGTACGAGCAGTACTTC. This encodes CASSLPATSGRPYEQYF. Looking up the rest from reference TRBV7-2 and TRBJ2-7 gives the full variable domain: GAGVSQSPSNKVTEKGKDVELRCDPISGHTALYWYRQSLGQGLEFLIYFQGNSAPDKSGLPSDRFSAERTGGSVSTLTIQRTQQEDSAVYLCASSLPATSGRPYEQYFGPGTRLTVT.

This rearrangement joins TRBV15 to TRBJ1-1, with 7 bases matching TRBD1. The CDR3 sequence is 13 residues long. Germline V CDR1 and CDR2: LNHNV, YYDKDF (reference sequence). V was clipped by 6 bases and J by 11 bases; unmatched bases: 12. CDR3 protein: CATRTGKSGGAFF. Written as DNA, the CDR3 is TGTGCCACCAGGACAGGGAAATCAGGTGGGGCTTTCTTT. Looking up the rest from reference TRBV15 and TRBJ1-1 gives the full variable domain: DAMVIQNPRYQVTQFGKPVTLSCSQTLNHNVMYWYQQKSSQAPKLLFHYYDKDFNNEADTPDNFQSRRPNTSFCFLDIRSPGLGDTAMYLCATRTGKSGGAFFGQGTRLTVV.

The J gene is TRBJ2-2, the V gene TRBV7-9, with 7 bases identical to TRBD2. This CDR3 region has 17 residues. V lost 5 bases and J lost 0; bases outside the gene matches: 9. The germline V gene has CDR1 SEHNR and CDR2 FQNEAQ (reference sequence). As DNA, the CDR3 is TGTGCCAGCAGCACCCGACTAGCAGCGACGAACACCGGGGAGCTGTTTTTT. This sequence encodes CASSTRLAATNTGELFF.

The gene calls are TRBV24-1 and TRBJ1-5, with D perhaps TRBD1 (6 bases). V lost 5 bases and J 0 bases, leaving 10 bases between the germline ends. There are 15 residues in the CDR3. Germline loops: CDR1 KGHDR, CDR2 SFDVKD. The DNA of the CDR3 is TGTGCCACCAGTGCAGGGGACTATAGCAATCAGCCCCAGCATTTT. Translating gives CATSAGDYSNQPQHF.

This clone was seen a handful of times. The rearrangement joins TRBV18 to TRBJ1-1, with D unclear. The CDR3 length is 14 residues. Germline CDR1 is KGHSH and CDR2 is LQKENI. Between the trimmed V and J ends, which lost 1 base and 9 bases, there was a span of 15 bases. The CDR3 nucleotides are TGTGCCAGCTCACCACAACCGGGAGGACTGAAAGCTTTCTTT. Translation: CASSPQPGGLKAFF.

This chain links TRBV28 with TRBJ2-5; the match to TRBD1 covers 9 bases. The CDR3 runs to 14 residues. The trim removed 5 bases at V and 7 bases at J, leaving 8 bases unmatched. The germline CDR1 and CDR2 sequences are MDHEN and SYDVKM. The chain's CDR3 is CASSGGQGSGTQYF. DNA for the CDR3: TGTGCCAGCAGTGGGGGACAGGGCTCCGGGACCCAGTACTTC. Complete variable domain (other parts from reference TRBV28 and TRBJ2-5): DVKVTQSSRYLVKRTGEKVFLECVQDMDHENMFWYRQDPGLGLRLIYFSYDVKMKEKGDIPEGYSVSREKKERFSLILESASTNQTSMYLCASSGGQGSGTQYFGPGTRLLVL.

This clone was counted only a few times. The CDR3 is CASSRLDSLSGNTIYF. The CDR3 DNA reads as TGTGCCAGCTCACGACTAGACAGTCTCTCTGGAAACACCATATATTTT. V gene TRBV18 combines with J gene TRBJ1-3; TRBD1 might be the D (5 bases). Germline loops: CDR1 KGHSH, CDR2 LQKENI. The CDR3 consists of 16 residues. V was shortened by 4 bases and J by 0 bases, with 13 bases between the two germline ends.

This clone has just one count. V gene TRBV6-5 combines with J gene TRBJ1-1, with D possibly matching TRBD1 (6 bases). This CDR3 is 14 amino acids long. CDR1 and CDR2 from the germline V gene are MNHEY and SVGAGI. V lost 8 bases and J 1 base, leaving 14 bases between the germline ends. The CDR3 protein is CASGPYRENTEAFF. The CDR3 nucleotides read TGTGCCAGCGGCCCCTACAGGGAGAACACTGAAGCTTTCTTT.

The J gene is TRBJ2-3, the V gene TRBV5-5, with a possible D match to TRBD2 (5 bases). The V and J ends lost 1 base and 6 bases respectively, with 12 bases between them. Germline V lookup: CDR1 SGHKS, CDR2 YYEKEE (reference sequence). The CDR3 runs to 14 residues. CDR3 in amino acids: CASSLLLATDTQYF. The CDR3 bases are TGTGCCAGCAGCTTGTTGCTAGCAACCGATACGCAGTATTTT.

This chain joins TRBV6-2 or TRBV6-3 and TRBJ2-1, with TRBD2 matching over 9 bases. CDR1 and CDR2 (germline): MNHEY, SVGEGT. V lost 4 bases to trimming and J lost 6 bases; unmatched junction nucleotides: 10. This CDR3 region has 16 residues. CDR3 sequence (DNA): TGTGCCAGCAGTTCCAATAGCGGGAGTCTGAGCAATGAGCAGTTCTTC. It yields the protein CASSSNSGSLSNEQFF.

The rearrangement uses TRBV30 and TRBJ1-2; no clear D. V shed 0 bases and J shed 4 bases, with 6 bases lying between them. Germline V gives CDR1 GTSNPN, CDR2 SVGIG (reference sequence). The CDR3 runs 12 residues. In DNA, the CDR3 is TGTGCCTGGAGTGTACTCGGCTATGGCTACACCTTC. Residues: CAWSVLGYGYTF.

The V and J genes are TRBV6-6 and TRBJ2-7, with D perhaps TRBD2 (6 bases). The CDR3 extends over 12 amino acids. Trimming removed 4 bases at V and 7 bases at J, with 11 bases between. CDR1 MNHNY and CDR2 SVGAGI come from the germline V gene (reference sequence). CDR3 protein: CASSLGGWEQYF. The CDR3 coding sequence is TGTGCCAGCAGTTTGGGGGGTTGGGAGCAGTACTTC.

The CDR3 here is CASSVFREDTQYF. The CDR3 coding sequence is TGTGCCAGCAGCGTATTTAGGGAGGATACGCAGTATTTT. The V gene is TRBV9, the J gene TRBJ2-3; the D gene is possibly TRBD2 (5 bases). CDR1 is SGDLS and CDR2 is YYNGEE in the germline V gene. Deletions cut 1 base from V and 6 bases from J, with 9 bases between. The CDR3 covers 13 residues. The variable domain in full, with the rest retrieved from reference TRBV9 and TRBJ2-3, is DSGVTQTPKHLITATGQRVTLRCSPRSGDLSVYWYQQSLDQGLQFLIQYYNGEERAKGNILERFSAQQFPDLHSELNLSSLELGDSALYFCASSVFREDTQYFGPGTRLTVL.

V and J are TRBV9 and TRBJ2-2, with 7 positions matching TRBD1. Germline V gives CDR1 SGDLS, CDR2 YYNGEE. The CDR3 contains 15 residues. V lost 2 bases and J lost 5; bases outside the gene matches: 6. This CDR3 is CASSVSNRGTGELFF. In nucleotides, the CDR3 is TGTGCCAGCAGCGTCTCTAACAGGGGAACCGGGGAGCTGTTTTTT.

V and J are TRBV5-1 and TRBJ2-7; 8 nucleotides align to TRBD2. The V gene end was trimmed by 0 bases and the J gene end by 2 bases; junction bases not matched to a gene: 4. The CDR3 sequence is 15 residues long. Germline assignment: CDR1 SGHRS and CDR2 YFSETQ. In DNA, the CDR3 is TGCGCCAGCAGCTTGGGGGGACTAGGGACCTACGAGCAGTACTTC. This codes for CASSLGGLGTYEQYF.

The CDR3 loop is CASSLYIRDRGGYEQYF. The CDR3 bases are TGTGCCAGCAGTTTATATATTCGGGACAGGGGAGGTTACGAGCAGTACTTC. This rearrangement joins TRBV28 to TRBJ2-7, with 10 bases matching TRBD1. CDR1 MDHEN and CDR2 SYDVKM come from the germline V gene. The CDR3 has 17 amino acids. The J segment lost 4 bases and the V segment lost 1 base, leaving 10 bases of the junction unmatched.

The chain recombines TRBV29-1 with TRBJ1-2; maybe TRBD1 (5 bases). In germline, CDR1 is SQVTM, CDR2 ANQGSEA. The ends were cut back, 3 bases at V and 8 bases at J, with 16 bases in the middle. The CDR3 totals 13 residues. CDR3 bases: TGCAGCGTTGACGGGTCGGGGGGTGAGGGCTACACCTTC. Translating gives CSVDGSGGEGYTF. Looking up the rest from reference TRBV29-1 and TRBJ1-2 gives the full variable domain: SAVISQKPSRDICQRGTSLTIQCQVDSQVTMMFWYRQQPGQSLTLIATANQGSEATYESGFVIDKFPISRPNLTFSTLTVSNMSPEDSSIYLCSVDGSGGEGYTFGSGTRLTVV.

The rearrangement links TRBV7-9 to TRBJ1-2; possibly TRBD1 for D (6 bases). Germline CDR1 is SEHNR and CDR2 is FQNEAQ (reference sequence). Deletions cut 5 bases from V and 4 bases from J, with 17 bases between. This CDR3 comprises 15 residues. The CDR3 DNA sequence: TGTGCCAGCAGCCCACCAGGGGACGTTTCCTATGGCTACACCTTC. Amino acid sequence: CASSPPGDVSYGYTF. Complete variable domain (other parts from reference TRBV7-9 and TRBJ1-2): DTGVSQNPRHKITKRGQNVTFRCDPISEHNRLYWYRQTLGQGPEFLTYFQNEAQLEKSRLLSDRFSAERPKGSFSTLEIQRTEQGDSAMYLCASSPPGDVSYGYTFGSGTRLTVV.

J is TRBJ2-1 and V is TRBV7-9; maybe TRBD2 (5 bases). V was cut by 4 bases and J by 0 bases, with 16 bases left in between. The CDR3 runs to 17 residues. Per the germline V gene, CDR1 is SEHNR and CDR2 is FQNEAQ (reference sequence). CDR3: CASSSLSDSDSYNEQFF. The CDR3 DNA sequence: TGTGCCAGCAGCTCACTATCGGACTCCGACTCCTACAATGAGCAGTTCTTC.